One T cell receptor beta chain is described in this entry. The V and J ends lost 1 base and 7 bases respectively, with 6 bases between them. Germline-derived CDR1 and CDR2 are SGHNT and YYREEE (reference sequence). The CDR3 sequence is 12 residues long. This entry belongs to a study of long-term antiretroviral therapy in people with HIV. At the level of the study: Samples from the earliest time points predate the 2015 immediate-ART recommendation by about a decade.

The immunoSEQ assay was v3.0, run at survey level. Assay used: immunoSEQ multiplex PCR; TCRdb lists only in-frame clones, some missing. The repertoire holds about 27,000 clones, approximately 79% seen once, with around 10% in the top ten. The sequences come from unsorted PBMCs, collected 2.1 years after starting antiretroviral therapy. The rearrangement joins TRBV5-4 to TRBJ2-1; D uncertain. The TCR comes from a man in his thirties or forties with HIV. In DNA form, the CDR3 reads TGTGCCAGCAGCTTGCCTTGGAATGAGCAGTTCTTC. Its protein product is CASSLPWNEQFF.